This T cell receptor beta chain stems from a study of OX40 agonist ivuxolimab in advanced cancers. Study-wide results and caveats: CD4+ and CD8+ blood T cells expanded clonally by week 6 at 0.1 to 3.0 mg/kg.

Produced via immunoSEQ multiplex PCR; TCRdb's table is partial and in-frame only. The data contain about 84,000 clones, over 85% of them singletons. Worth noting for this clone: Its antigen is currently unknown.

The sequence came from an adult with an advanced solid tumor such as melanoma, head and neck, liver or kidney cancer. The sequenced sample was CD4+ or CD8+ T cells sorted from blood, obtained in a trial of the OX40 agonist ivuxolimab.

The CDR3 coding sequence is TGCAGCGTTGATACCTACGGTAGATCTAACTATGGCTACACCTTC. This gives the protein CSVDTYGRSNYGYTF. V and J are TRBV29-1 and TRBJ1-2; the D is unclear. V shed 3 bases and J shed 0 bases, with 14 bases lying between them. This CDR3 spans 15 amino acids. Germline-derived CDR1 and CDR2 are SQVTM and ANQGSEA.